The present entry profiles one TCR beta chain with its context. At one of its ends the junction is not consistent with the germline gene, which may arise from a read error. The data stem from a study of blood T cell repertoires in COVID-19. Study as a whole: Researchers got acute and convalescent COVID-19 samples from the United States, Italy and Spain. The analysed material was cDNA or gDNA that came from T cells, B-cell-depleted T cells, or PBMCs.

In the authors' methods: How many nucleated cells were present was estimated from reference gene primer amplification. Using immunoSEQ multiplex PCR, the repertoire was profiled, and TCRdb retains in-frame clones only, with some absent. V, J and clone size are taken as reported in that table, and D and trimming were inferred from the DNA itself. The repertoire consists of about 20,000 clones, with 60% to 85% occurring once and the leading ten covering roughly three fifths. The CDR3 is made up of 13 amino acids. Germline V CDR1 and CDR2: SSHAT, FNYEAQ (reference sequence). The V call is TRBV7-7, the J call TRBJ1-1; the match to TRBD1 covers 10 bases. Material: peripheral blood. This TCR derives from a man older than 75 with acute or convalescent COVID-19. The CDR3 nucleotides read TGTGCTAGCAGCCGGGACAGGGGCACTGAAGCTTTCTTT. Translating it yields CASSRDRGTEAFF.